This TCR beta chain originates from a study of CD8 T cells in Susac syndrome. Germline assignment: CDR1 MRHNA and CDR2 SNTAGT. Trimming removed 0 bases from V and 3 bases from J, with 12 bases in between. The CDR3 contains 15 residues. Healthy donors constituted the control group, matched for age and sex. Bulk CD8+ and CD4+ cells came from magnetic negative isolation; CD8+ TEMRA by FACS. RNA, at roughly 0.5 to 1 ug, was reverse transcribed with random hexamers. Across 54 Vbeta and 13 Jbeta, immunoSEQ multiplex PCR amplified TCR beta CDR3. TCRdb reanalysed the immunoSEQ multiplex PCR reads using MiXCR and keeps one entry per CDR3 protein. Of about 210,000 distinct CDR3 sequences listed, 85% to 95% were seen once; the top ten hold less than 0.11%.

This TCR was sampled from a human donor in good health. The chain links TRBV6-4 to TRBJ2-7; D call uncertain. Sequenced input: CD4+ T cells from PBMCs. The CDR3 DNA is TGTGCCAGCAGTGACTCTAGGACGCGTCGCTACGAGCAGTACTTC. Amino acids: CASSDSRTRRYEQYF.